One and the same sample provided the 16 T cell receptor beta chains below, sequenced in a study of blood T cells in healthy people across ages. The second PCR ran about 6 to 11 cycles with a sample-barcoded 5' primer and J-beta primers. TCRdb independently ran MiXCR on the 5' RACE reads; one entry per CDR3 protein. The sample has under 2,000,000 distinct CDR3 sequences, around 50% seen once. Sequencing was performed on blood. The receptor source for this set is a woman in her thirties or forties in good health.

The rearrangement links TRBV24-1 to TRBJ2-1, with D unresolved. Germline CDR1 reads KGHDR; CDR2 reads SFDVKD. V was pared by 3 bases and J by 8 bases, with 13 bases between. This CDR3 has 14 amino acids. The CDR3 sequence: CATSDPPSVDEQFF. The CDR3 DNA is TGTGCCACCAGTGATCCTCCTTCTGTCGATGAGCAGTTCTTC.

Only a few counts were recorded for this clonotype. The chain joins TRBV27 to TRBJ2-7, with 10 bases identical to TRBD2. The CDR3 runs 15 residues. V dropped 5 bases and J dropped 2; count of bases not matched to a gene: 6. Germline CDR1 is MNHEY and CDR2 is SMNVEV (reference sequence). This CDR3 is CASSLSGGLPYEQYF. The CDR3 DNA reads as TGTGCCAGCAGTCTTAGCGGGGGGCTGCCCTACGAGCAGTACTTC.

The chain recombines TRBV5-1 with TRBJ1-4; 8 nucleotides align to TRBD1. The ends lost 3 bases at V and 6 bases at J; junction bases unmatched: 4. This CDR3 spans 14 amino acids. CDR1 is SGHRS, CDR2 YFSETQ, per germline. The CDR3 loop is CASSSGQGDEKLFF. CDR3 nucleotides: TGCGCCAGCAGCTCCGGACAGGGCGATGAAAAACTGTTTTTT.

The rearrangement joins TRBV12-5 to TRBJ1-1; weak D call: TRBD1 (6 bases). Germline loops: CDR1 LGHNT, CDR2 FRNRAP. V gave up 1 base and J gave up 3 bases, with 12 bases separating them. The CDR3 extends over 15 amino acids. The CDR3 loop is CASGLGSPGDTEAFF. For the CDR3, the DNA is TGTGCTAGTGGTTTGGGCTCTCCAGGGGACACTGAAGCTTTCTTT.

The chain has TRBV2 and TRBJ2-3, with D perhaps given as TRBD1 or TRBD2 (5 bases each). Germline V CDR1 and CDR2: SNHLY, FYNNEI. The CDR3 consists of 14 residues. Trimming left V 9 bases short and J 0 bases short, with 13 bases between. The CDR3 sequence is CASTRGSSTDTQYF. CDR3 nucleotide sequence: TGTGCCAGTACTAGGGGATCTAGCACAGATACGCAGTATTTT.

The chain carries TRBV5-4 and TRBJ1-2; no definite D call. V lost 4 bases and J 9 bases, leaving 13 bases between the germline ends. The germline gives CDR1 SGHNT, CDR2 YYREEE (reference sequence). CDR3 length equals 12 residues. CDR3 region: CASSPPGASYTF. In DNA, the CDR3 is TGTGCCAGCAGCCCCCCAGGTGCGAGCTACACCTTC.

This clonotype has a handful of counts. This chain connects TRBV28 to TRBJ2-5; TRBD2 might be the D (6 bases). TRBJ2-7 matches the DNA end more closely, so the J call is doubtful. This CDR3 comprises 14 residues. Germline loops: CDR1 MDHEN, CDR2 SYDVKM. CDR3 region: CALSTGTGGPEQYF. The DNA of the CDR3 is TGTGCCCTTTCAACCGGGACTGGAGGGCCCGAGCAGTACTTC.

V and J are TRBV4-1 and TRBJ2-1; 9 bases are a match to TRBD1. This CDR3 has 15 residues. The V segment lost 1 base and the J segment 8 bases; nucleotides outside the gene matches: 6. Germline V CDR1 and CDR2: MGHRA, YSYEKL. The CDR3 DNA sequence: TGCGCCAGCAGCCAAGGAAACAGGGGGCTTGATGAGCAGTTCTTC. Its translation: CASSQGNRGLDEQFF.

This chain connects TRBV2 to TRBJ2-1; D perhaps matches TRBD2 (5 bases). Germline loops: CDR1 SNHLY, CDR2 FYNNEI. V was cut by 6 bases and J by 4 bases, with 16 bases left in between. The CDR3 has 15 amino acids. CDR3 in DNA: TGTGCCAGCAGGGAGGCAGGAATAAAATACAATGAGCAGTTCTTC. It encodes CASREAGIKYNEQFF. Based on the CDR3 plus reference TRBV2 and TRBJ2-1, the full variable domain is EPEVTQTPSHQVTQMGQEVILRCVPISNHLYFYWYRQILGQKVEFLVSFYNNEISEKSEIFDDQFSVERPDGSNFTLKIRSTKLEDSAMYFCASREAGIKYNEQFFGPGTRLTVL.

The chain employs TRBV7-9 and TRBJ1-2, with D unclear. Trimming pared 5 bases from V and 8 bases from J, leaving 18 bases between. Germline CDR1 SEHNR, CDR2 FQNEAQ (reference sequence). The CDR3 covers 14 residues. The DNA of the CDR3 is TGTGCCAGCAGCCCCCCTGTGGGTTCGGGCGGCTACACCTTC. This encodes CASSPPVGSGGYTF.

This clonotype was counted a single time. The chain has TRBV20-1 and TRBJ2-1; 10 bases are a match to TRBD2. CDR3 size: 16 residues. V shed 7 bases and J 5 bases; nucleotides not matched to a gene: 14. The germline V gene has CDR1 DFQATT and CDR2 SNEGSKA (reference sequence). DNA for the CDR3: TGCAGTGTAATCGAGGTAGCGGGGGGAGAGGACAATGAGCAGTTCTTC. Its translation is CSVIEVAGGEDNEQFF.

This clonotype was picked up one time. The J gene is TRBJ2-2, the V gene TRBV4-1, with D possibly TRBD1 on 6 matching bases. The V gene's germline CDR1 is MGHRA and CDR2 YSYEKL. The CDR3 covers 17 residues. Trimming stripped 11 bases from V and 7 bases from J, with 29 bases between. The CDR3 DNA is TGCGCCTCCAGCACTGGGACATACGGATTAGTTTACGGGGAGCTGTTTTTT. Translation gives CASSTGTYGLVYGELFF.

The rearrangement uses TRBV27 and TRBJ1-4; D gene ambiguous. The germline gives CDR1 MNHEY, CDR2 SMNVEV (reference sequence). Trimming stripped 6 bases from V and 4 bases from J, with 9 bases between. There are 13 residues in the CDR3. CDR3 sequence (DNA): TGTGCCAGCAGGGGGTTCAGTAATGAAAAACTGTTTTTT. Its translation is CASRGFSNEKLFF.

This chain links TRBV28 with TRBJ1-5, with D perhaps TRBD1 (6 bases). CDR1 and CDR2 (germline): MDHEN, SYDVKM. There are 14 residues in the CDR3. Trimming stripped 11 bases from V and 2 bases from J, with 16 bases between. The DNA for the CDR3 is TGTGCCGCCGTGGGGGCCGACGGCAATCAGCCCCAGCATTTT. Residues: CAAVGADGNQPQHF. Full variable domain (remainder filled in from reference TRBV28 and TRBJ1-5): DVKVTQSSRYLVKRTGEKVFLECVQDMDHENMFWYRQDPGLGLRLIYFSYDVKMKEKGDIPEGYSVSREKKERFSLILESASTNQTSMYLCAAVGADGNQPQHFGDGTRLSIL.

Only a few counts were recorded for this clonotype. The genes are TRBV20-1 and TRBJ2-1; 8 bases are a match to TRBD2. The V gene end was trimmed by 3 bases and the J gene end by 4 bases; junction bases not matched to a gene: 8. The CDR3 loop spans 15 amino acids. Germline V gene data show CDR1 as DFQATT and CDR2 as SNEGSKA (reference sequence). CDR3 protein: CSASGAGALYNEQFF. The CDR3 DNA reads as TGCAGTGCTAGCGGAGCGGGGGCCTTATACAATGAGCAGTTCTTC.

This clonotype has more than one count but fewer than ten. J is TRBJ2-7 and V is TRBV2; TRBD1 aligns across 7 bases. The length of the CDR3 is 13 residues. Germline CDR1 and CDR2: SNHLY and FYNNEI. After removal of 7 bases from V and 1 base from J, the junction contained 4 bases not matched to a gene. The CDR3: CASMGTDSYEQYF. The CDR3, as DNA: TGTGCCAGCATGGGGACAGATTCCTACGAGCAGTACTTC.